The 3 T cell receptor beta chains in this list originate from one sample, sequenced in a study of blood T cell repertoires in COVID-19. The method was immunoSEQ multiplex PCR; TCRdb's version includes in-frame clones alone and lacks a portion of them. The sample carries roughly 180,000 clones, roughly nine tenths recorded once. The source material was peripheral blood. These receptors came from a man aged 65 to 79 with active or convalescent COVID-19.

V and J are TRBV10-3 and TRBJ2-7; possible D gene TRBD1, 6 bases. Germline assignment: CDR1 ENHRY and CDR2 SYGVKD. The V end was cut by 3 bases, the J end by 0 bases, with 9 bases between. This CDR3 comprises 14 residues. In DNA form, the CDR3 reads TGTGCCATCAGTGAACAGGGACCCTCCTACGAGCAGTACTTC. Its translation: CAISEQGPSYEQYF.

This clone was seen just once. In DNA, the CDR3 is TGTGCCAGCTCATCGCCGACAGGGTATTGGGCCGAGCAGTACTTC. It encodes CASSSPTGYWAEQYF. The chain combines TRBV18 with TRBJ2-7; 7 positions match TRBD1. Per germline, CDR1 KGHSH and CDR2 LQKENI. The CDR3 has 15 amino acids. With V trimmed by 5 bases and J by 6 bases, 13 bases remained unmatched.

This sequence joins TRBV6-5 and TRBJ1-1; D may be TRBD1 (5 bases). CDR1 and CDR2 from the germline V gene are MNHEY and SVGAGI. The CDR3 is 15 residues long. Deletions cut 5 bases from V and 1 base from J, with 14 bases between. CDR3 protein: CASSLQTATNTEAFF. DNA for the CDR3: TGTGCCAGCAGTCTCCAGACAGCTACGAACACTGAAGCTTTCTTT.